This T cell receptor beta chain is from a study of blood T cell repertoires in COVID-19. Study as a whole: Samples taken during acute and convalescent COVID-19 were collected in the United States, Italy and Spain. Nucleic acid was either cDNA or gDNA, and it came from T cells, B-cell-depleted T cells, or PBMCs.

Germline V gene data show CDR1 as MNHEY and CDR2 as SVGAGI. V lost 3 bases to trimming and J lost 3 bases, with 15 bases between them. The CDR3 extends over 15 amino acids. This clone was seen only once. Original methodology: Counts of nucleated cells, estimated from reference gene primer amplification, were obtained. Assay: immunoSEQ multiplex PCR; the TCRdb copy retains only in-frame clones and omits some. That table supplies the V and J calls and clone size; D and trimming were determined from the DNA. This table holds 59,000 or so clones, roughly 85% found once. Sequenced input: peripheral blood. This TCR derives from a man between 60 and 75 years old with acute or convalescent COVID-19. The V gene is TRBV6-5, the J gene TRBJ2-7; possibly TRBD2 for D (6 bases). CDR3 DNA sequence: TGTGCCAGCAGTTATTCCGGGACTGAAGTCTACGAGCAGTACTTC. Translation: CASSYSGTEVYEQYF.